The rows below give T cell receptor beta chains drawn from one sample of a study of response to subunit inactivated influenza vaccine. Each CDR3 protein gets one entry after TCRdb re-called the RT-PCR reads with MiXCR. The data show about 650,000 distinct CDR3 sequences, about 14% seen once. Source: PBMCs from blood, taken around 14 days before vaccination. These receptors all come from a middle-aged man who received an inactivated influenza vaccine. CDR3s include the opening cysteine and the closing phenylalanine or tryptophan. The order of the fields is clone size, J gene, CDR3 length, V gene, D gene, CDR3 protein, CDR3 DNA. D genes are given only for firm matches. Expanded clones get a size class; other rows say once, few or many, or leave the size out.

>few|TRBJ2-5|11|TRBV20-1|NA
CSALNQETQYF
TGCAGTGCTCTTAACCAAGAGACCCAGTACTTC
>NA|TRBJ2-5|14|TRBV27|NA
CASSLTGWAETQYF
TGTGCCAGCAGTTTAACGGGTTGGGCAGAGACCCAGTACTTC
>once|TRBJ2-7|16|TRBV7-9|TRBD2
CASSLVSASGLYEQYF
TGTGCCAGCAGCTTAGTATCGGCTAGCGGGTTGTACGAGCAGTACTTC
>NA|TRBJ2-1|17|TRBV5-1|TRBD1
CASSLAPGQGLYNEQFF
TGCGCCAGCAGCTTGGCCCCGGGACAGGGGCTCTACAATGAGCAGTTCTTC
>few|TRBJ2-7|12|TRBV29-1|NA
CSVGDMNYEQYF
TGCAGCGTCGGCGACATGAACTACGAGCAGTACTTC
>NA|TRBJ1-1|13|TRBV12-3/TRBV12-4|NA
CASSLKLVGETFF
TGTGCCAGCAGTTTGAAGCTTGTGGGGGAAACTTTCTTT
>NA|TRBJ2-4|15|TRBV7-8|TRBD1
CASSLADRVANIQYF
TGTGCCAGCAGCTTAGCGGACAGGGTGGCGAACATTCAGTACTTC
>many|TRBJ2-2|17|TRBV7-3|TRBD1
CASSLSQGAIYTGELFF
TGTGCCAGCAGCCTATCACAGGGGGCGATATACACCGGGGAGCTGTTTTTT
>many|TRBJ1-5|13|TRBV7-9|NA
CASSVDGNQPQHF
TGTGCCAGCAGCGTCGACGGCAATCAGCCCCAGCATTTT
>NA|TRBJ2-1|13|TRBV3-1|NA
CASSLYKSDEQFF
TGTGCCAGCAGCCTCTATAAGTCCGATGAGCAGTTCTTC
>NA|TRBJ2-5|17|TRBV11-2|NA
CASSLAHRVSPQETQYF
TGTGCCAGCAGCTTAGCCCACAGGGTGTCCCCACAAGAGACCCAGTACTTC
>few|TRBJ2-1|14|TRBV3-1|NA
CASSRPSQGNEQFF
TGTGCCAGCAGCCGCCCCTCGCAAGGGAATGAGCAGTTCTTC
>NA|TRBJ1-1|13|TRBV7-9|NA
CASSDSGSSEAFF
TGTGCCAGCAGCGACAGTGGGTCCTCTGAAGCTTTCTTT
>NA|TRBJ2-2|15|TRBV27|NA
CASSFGTWRSGELFF
TGTGCCAGCAGCTTTGGGACTTGGAGGTCGGGGGAGCTGTTTTTT
>few|TRBJ2-3|14|TRBV29-1|NA
CSVEEGPSTDTQYF
TGCAGCGTTGAGGAAGGACCCAGCACAGATACGCAGTATTTT
>few|TRBJ1-1|16|TRBV27|NA
CASSLSIRVWATEAFF
TGTGCCAGCAGTTTATCGATAAGGGTTTGGGCCACTGAAGCTTTCTTT
>few|TRBJ2-5|17|TRBV9|TRBD1
CASSYGQGAFRQETQYF
TGTGCCAGCAGCTACGGACAGGGGGCGTTTAGACAAGAGACCCAGTACTTC
>NA|TRBJ2-1|14|TRBV18|NA
CVSSPIRDTAEQFF
TGTGTCAGCTCACCTATTCGGGACACGGCTGAGCAGTTCTTC
>NA|TRBJ2-6|14|TRBV27|NA
CASSATGGANVLTF
TGTGCCAGCAGTGCTACAGGGGGGGCCAACGTCCTGACTTTC
>NA|TRBJ2-5|14|TRBV5-1|TRBD2
CASSVTSGEGTQYF
TGCGCCAGCAGCGTAACTAGCGGGGAAGGGACCCAGTACTTC
>NA|TRBJ1-2|14|TRBV28|NA
CASSLNQAVYGYTF
TGTGCCAGCAGTTTGAATCAGGCCGTATATGGCTACACCTTC
>few|TRBJ2-1|14|TRBV28|TRBD2
CASRLGLAEAFEFF
TGTGCCAGCAGATTAGGACTAGCGGAGGCCTTTGAGTTCTTC
>NA|TRBJ2-1|17|TRBV7-8|TRBD2
CASSLRSGGASYNEQFF
TGTGCCAGCAGCTTACGTAGCGGGGGGGCCTCCTACAATGAGCAGTTCTTC
>many|TRBJ1-1|14|TRBV5-1|NA
CASSLERGDTEAFF
TGCGCCAGCAGCTTGGAACGCGGAGACACTGAAGCTTTCTTT
>few|TRBJ1-2|14|TRBV15|TRBD1
CATSPQQGAYGYTF
TGTGCCACCAGCCCCCAACAGGGGGCGTATGGCTACACCTTC
>many|TRBJ2-3|13|TRBV24-1|NA
CATSGQGTDTQYF
TGTGCCACCAGTGGCCAGGGGACAGATACGCAGTATTTT
>NA|TRBJ1-1|12|TRBV6-1|NA
CASSPANTEAFF
TGTGCCAGCAGTCCGGCGAACACTGAAGCTTTCTTT
>few|TRBJ2-3|16|TRBV7-6|TRBD2
CASSPGTSFSTDTQYF
TGTGCCAGCAGCCCCGGGACTAGCTTTAGCACAGATACGCAGTATTTT
>few|TRBJ2-5|14|TRBV20-1|TRBD1
CSARADRGHETQYF
TGCAGTGCTAGGGCTGACAGGGGTCATGAGACCCAGTACTTC
>few|TRBJ2-5|13|TRBV4-2|NA
CASSQSRVETQYF
TGTGCCAGCAGCCAATCCAGGGTAGAGACCCAGTACTTC
>NA|TRBJ2-2|14|TRBV4-1|NA
CASSQGRSTGELFF
TGCGCCAGCAGCCAAGGGAGGAGCACCGGGGAGCTGTTTTTT
>few|TRBJ2-1|15|TRBV12-3/TRBV12-4|TRBD2
CASSLRLAGAGEQFF
TGTGCCAGCAGTTTGAGGCTAGCGGGAGCGGGTGAGCAGTTCTTC
>NA|TRBJ2-3|16|TRBV24-1|NA
CATSDPGGPNTDTQYF
TGTGCCACCAGTGATCCAGGAGGACCCAACACAGATACGCAGTATTTT
>NA|TRBJ2-1|15|TRBV7-9|NA
CASSLEGAGTGEQFF
TGTGCCAGCAGCTTAGAGGGGGCGGGAACCGGTGAGCAGTTCTTC
>NA|TRBJ1-1|13|TRBV4-1|NA
CASSQDPGVEAFF
TGCGCCAGCAGCCAAGATCCGGGTGTAGAAGCTTTCTTT
>NA|TRBJ2-7|14|TRBV7-8|TRBD1
CASSPWGQADEQYF
TGTGCCAGCAGCCCATGGGGACAGGCGGACGAGCAGTACTTC
>few|TRBJ2-3|16|TRBV12-3/TRBV12-4|TRBD2
CASSSLAGARTDTQYF
TGTGCCAGCAGTTCTCTAGCGGGGGCACGCACAGATACGCAGTATTTT
>NA|TRBJ2-1|17|TRBV4-2|TRBD2
CASSQDYSGSSYNEQFF
TGTGCCAGCAGCCAAGATTATAGCGGGAGCTCCTACAATGAGCAGTTCTTC
>NA|TRBJ1-5|15|TRBV2|TRBD1
CASRAGQGGNQPQHF
TGTGCCAGCAGAGCGGGACAGGGAGGAAATCAGCCCCAGCATTTT
>NA|TRBJ2-7|12|TRBV12-3/TRBV12-4|NA
CASSRIYYEQYF
TGTGCCAGCAGCAGGATATACTACGAGCAGTACTTC
>NA|TRBJ2-7|14|TRBV7-2|TRBD1
CASSATAGGYEQYF
TGTGCCAGCAGCGCCACGGCAGGGGGCTACGAGCAGTACTTC
>NA|TRBJ1-4|14|TRBV12-3/TRBV12-4|NA
CASSRQGEVEKLFF
TGTGCCAGCAGCCGTCAGGGAGAGGTTGAAAAACTGTTTTTT